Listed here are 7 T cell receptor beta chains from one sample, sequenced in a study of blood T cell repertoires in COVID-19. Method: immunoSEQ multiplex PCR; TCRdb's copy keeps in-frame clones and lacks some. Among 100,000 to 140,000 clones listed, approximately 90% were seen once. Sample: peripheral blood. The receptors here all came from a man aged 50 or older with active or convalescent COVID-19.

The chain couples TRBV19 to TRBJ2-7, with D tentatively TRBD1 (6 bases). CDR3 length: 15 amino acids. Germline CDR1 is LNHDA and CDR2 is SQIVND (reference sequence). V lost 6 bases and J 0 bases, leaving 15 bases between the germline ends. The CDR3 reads CASSPITGFSYEQYF. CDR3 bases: TGTGCCAGTAGCCCGATCACAGGGTTCTCCTACGAGCAGTACTTC.

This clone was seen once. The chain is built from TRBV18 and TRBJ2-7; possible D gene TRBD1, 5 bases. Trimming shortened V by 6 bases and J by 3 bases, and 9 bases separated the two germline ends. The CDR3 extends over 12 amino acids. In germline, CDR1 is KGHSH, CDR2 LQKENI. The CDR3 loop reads CASSRQSYEQYF. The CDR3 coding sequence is TGTGCCAGCTCGCGACAGAGCTACGAGCAGTACTTC.

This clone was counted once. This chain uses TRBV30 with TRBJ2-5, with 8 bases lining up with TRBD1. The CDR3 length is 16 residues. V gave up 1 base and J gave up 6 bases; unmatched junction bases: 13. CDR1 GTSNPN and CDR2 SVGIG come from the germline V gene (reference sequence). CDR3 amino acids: CAWSGGQVGDLKTQYF. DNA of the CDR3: TGTGCCTGGAGTGGGGGACAGGTGGGGGATTTGAAGACCCAGTACTTC.

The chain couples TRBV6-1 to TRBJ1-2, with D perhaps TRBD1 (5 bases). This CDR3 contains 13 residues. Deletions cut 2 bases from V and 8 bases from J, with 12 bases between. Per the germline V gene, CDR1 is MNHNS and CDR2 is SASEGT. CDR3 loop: CASSEYRSGGYTF. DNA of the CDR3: TGTGCCAGCAGTGAATACAGGTCGGGCGGCTACACCTTC.

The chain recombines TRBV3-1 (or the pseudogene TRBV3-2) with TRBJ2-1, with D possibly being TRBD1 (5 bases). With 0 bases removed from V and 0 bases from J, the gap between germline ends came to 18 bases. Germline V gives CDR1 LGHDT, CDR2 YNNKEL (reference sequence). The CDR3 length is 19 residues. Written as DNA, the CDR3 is TGTGCCAGCAGCCAAGACGCCTACGCAGGGAACCCCTCCTACAATGAGCAGTTCTTC. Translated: CASSQDAYAGNPSYNEQFF.

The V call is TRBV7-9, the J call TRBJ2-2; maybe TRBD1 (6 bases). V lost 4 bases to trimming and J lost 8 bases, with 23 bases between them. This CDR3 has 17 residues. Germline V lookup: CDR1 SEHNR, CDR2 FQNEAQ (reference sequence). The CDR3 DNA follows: TGTGCCAGCAGCTCTATTACAGGGCGCTCAACCCGGGGGGAGCTGTTTTTT. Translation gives CASSSITGRSTRGELFF.

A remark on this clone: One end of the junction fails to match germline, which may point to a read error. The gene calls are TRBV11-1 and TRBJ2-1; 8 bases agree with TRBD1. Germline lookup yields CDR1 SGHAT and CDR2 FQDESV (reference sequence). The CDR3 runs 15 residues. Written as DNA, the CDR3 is TGTGCCAGCAGCCCTCGGGACAGGAGTTACACTGAGCAGTTCTTC. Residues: CASSPRDRSYTEQFF.